This T cell receptor (beta chain) was sequenced for a study of human T cells and chemical hapten exposure. Turning to the study itself: Sensitization used 2% DPC on approximately 2 cm by approximately 2 cm upper inner arm skin. General study results and limits: Significantly more large CDR3 similarity clusters were formed by expanded TCRs than by controls.

Time point specified: pre-sensitization, week 0. Treatment: therapeutic diphenylcyclopropenone sensitization with weekly scalp DPC. The donor pool consisted of alopecia patients aged 18 to 70 years, considered suitable for DPC. The study's library attached unique molecular identifiers to single cDNA molecules. TCRdb redid the calling of the RACE reads with MiXCR, one entry per CDR3 protein. Of tens of thousands of distinct CDR3 sequences listed, about 11% are singletons. This clonotype has ten or more counts. No antigen is known for it. This CDR3 is 12 amino acids long. V was clipped by 3 bases and J by 1 base, with 4 bases between them. Germline CDR1 is SGDLS and CDR2 is YYNGEE.

This TCR came from a man aged 25-45 years with alopecia areata. Some clones in this sample may be carry-over from other donors' samples. This chain connects TRBV9 to TRBJ2-5, with D unclear. The sample in question was whole blood, obtained in connection with sensitization to the hapten diphenylcyclopropenone (DPC). DNA for the CDR3: TGTGCCAGCAGCGCCAGCCAAGAGACCCAGTACTTC. Protein sequence: CASSASQETQYF.